This T cell receptor (beta chain) was captured by sequencing in a study of CD8 T cells in Susac syndrome. An amount of RNA that ranged from about 0.45 to 1 ug was reverse transcribed with random hexamers. TCRdb re-called the immunoSEQ multiplex PCR reads with MiXCR, one entry per CDR3 protein. The table lists about 140,000 distinct CDR3 sequences, around 95% of them singletons, with roughly 0.14% in the top ten. The sample taken for sequencing was CD4+ T cells from PBMCs. The source is a human donor with Susac syndrome.

As DNA, the CDR3 is TGTGCCAGCTCACCAAACAGGGGGAACGGAAACACCATATATTTT. Protein product: CASSPNRGNGNTIYF. This chain connects TRBV18 to TRBJ1-3, with 8 positions matching TRBD1. The CDR3 extends over 15 amino acids. Trimming at V came to 2 bases and at J to 4 bases, leaving 4 bases not matched to a gene. The germline V gene has CDR1 KGHSH and CDR2 LQKENI.